The present TCR beta chain was sequenced within a study of shared clonotypes between healthy human individuals. Sequencing was performed with immunoSEQ multiplex PCR; in TCRdb, only in-frame clones are kept and a portion is missing. The repertoire consists of about 770,000 clones, with just under 75% occurring once and the leading ten covering approximately 2%. CDR3 length: 11 residues. Trimming left V 2 bases short and J 4 bases short, with 2 bases between. Germline CDR1 reads SEHNR; CDR2 reads FQNEAQ (reference sequence). Input material: memory CD4+ T cells sorted from blood. Subset: CD45RA-negative fraction. The chain links TRBV7-9 to TRBJ1-1; D gene unclear. This TCR derives from a woman in her twenties or thirties in good health. The CDR3 sequence is CASSLTTEAFF. The DNA of the CDR3 is TGTGCCAGCAGCTTAACCACTGAAGCTTTCTTT.